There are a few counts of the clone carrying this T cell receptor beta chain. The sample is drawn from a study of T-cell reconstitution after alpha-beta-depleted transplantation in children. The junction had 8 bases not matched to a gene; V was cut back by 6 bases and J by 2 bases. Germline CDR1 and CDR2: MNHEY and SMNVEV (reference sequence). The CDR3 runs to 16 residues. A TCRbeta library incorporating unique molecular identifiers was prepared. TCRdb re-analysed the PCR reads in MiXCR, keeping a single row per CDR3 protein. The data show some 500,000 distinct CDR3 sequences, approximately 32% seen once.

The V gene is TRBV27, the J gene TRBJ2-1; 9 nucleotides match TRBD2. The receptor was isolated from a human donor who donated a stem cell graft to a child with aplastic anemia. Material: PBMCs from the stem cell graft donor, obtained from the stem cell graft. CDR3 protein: CASRWTSAVAYNEQFF. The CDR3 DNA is TGTGCCAGCAGGTGGACTAGCGCCGTAGCCTACAATGAGCAGTTCTTC.